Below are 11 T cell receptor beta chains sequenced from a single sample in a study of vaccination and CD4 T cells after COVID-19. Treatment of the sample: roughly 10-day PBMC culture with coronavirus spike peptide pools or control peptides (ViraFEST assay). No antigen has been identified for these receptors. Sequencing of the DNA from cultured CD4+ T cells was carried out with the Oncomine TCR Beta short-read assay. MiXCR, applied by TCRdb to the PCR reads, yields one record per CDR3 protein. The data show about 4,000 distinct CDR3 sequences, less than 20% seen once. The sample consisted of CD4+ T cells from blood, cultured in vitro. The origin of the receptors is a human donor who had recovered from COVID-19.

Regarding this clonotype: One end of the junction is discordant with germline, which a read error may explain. This chain's CDR3 is CSARDGTARTEAFF. For the CDR3, the DNA is TGCAGTGCAAGAGACGGGACGGCGAGAACTGAAGCTTTCTTT. The genes are TRBV20-1 and TRBJ1-1; D possibly corresponds to TRBD1 (5 bases). The germline V gene encodes CDR1 DFQATT and CDR2 SNEGSKA (reference sequence). The CDR3 has 14 residues.

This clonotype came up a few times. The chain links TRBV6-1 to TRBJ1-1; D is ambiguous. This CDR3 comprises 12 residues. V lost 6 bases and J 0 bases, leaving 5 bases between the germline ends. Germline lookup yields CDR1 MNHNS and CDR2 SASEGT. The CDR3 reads CASSNLNTEAFF. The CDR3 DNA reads TGTGCCAGCAGCAATTTGAACACTGAAGCTTTCTTT.

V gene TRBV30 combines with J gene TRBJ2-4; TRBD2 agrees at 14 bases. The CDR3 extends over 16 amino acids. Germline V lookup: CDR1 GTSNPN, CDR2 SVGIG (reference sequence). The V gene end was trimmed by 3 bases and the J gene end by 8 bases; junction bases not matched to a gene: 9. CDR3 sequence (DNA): TGTGCCTGGAGCCCAGGACTAGCGGGGGGCGGGGACATTCAGTACTTC. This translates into CAWSPGLAGGGDIQYF.

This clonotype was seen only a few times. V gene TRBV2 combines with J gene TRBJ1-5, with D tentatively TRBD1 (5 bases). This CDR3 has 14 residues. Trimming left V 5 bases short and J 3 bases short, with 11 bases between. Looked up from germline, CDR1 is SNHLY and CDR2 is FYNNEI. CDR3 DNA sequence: TGTGCCAGCAGTTATCAGGGCCCCAATCAGCCCCAGCATTTT. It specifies CASSYQGPNQPQHF.

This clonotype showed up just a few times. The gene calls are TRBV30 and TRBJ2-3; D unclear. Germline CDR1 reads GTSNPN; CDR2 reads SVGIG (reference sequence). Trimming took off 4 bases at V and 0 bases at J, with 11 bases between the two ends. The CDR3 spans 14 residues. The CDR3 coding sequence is TGTGCCTGGACGAGACGGTCAAGCACAGATACGCAGTATTTT. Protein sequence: CAWTRRSSTDTQYF. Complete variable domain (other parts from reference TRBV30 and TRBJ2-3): SQTIHQWPATLVQPVGSPLSLECTVEGTSNPNLYWYRQAAGRGLQLLFYSVGIGQISSEVPQNLSASRPQDRQFILSSKKLLLSDSGFYLCAWTRRSSTDTQYFGPGTRLTVL.

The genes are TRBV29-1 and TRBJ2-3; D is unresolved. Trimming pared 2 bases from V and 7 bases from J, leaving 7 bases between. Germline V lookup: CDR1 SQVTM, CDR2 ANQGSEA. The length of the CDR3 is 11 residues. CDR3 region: CSVERHNTQYF. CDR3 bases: TGCAGCGTTGAACGCCATAATACGCAGTATTTT.

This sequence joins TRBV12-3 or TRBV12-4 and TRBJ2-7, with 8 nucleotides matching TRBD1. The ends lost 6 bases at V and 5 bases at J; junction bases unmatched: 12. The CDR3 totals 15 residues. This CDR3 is CASSLVLDRDDEQYF. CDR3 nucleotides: TGTGCCAGCAGCCTGGTTCTGGACAGGGACGACGAGCAGTACTTC.

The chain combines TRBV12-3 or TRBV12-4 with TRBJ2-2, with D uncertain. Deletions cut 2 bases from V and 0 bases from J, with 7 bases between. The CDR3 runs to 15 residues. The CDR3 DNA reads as TGTGCCAGCAGTTTAAGCGCTCCGAACACCGGGGAGCTGTTTTTT. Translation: CASSLSAPNTGELFF.

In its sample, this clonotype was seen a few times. In DNA, the CDR3 is TGCGCCAGCAGCCGGGGTAGCGGGGGCCTCTACGAGCAGTACTTC. Encoded protein: CASSRGSGGLYEQYF. The chain couples TRBV4-1 to TRBJ2-7, with 9 bases lining up with TRBD2. CDR3 length: 15 amino acids. V trimming: 4 bases; J trimming: 3 bases; junction bases outside the gene matches: 7. Looked up from germline, CDR1 is MGHRA and CDR2 is YSYEKL.

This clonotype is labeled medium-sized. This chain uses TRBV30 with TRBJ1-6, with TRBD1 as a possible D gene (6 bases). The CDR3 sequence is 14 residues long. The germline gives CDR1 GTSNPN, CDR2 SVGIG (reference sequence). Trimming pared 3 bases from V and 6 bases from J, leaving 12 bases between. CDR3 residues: CAWSVGQTNSPLHF. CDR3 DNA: TGTGCCTGGAGCGTAGGACAGACTAATTCACCCCTCCACTTT.

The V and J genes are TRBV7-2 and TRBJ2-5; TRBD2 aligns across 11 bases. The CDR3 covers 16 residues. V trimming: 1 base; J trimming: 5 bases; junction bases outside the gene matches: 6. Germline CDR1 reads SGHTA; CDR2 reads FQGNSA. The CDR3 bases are TGTGCCAGCAGCTTAGGGAGAGTAGCGGGGGGGGAGACCCAGTACTTC. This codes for CASSLGRVAGGETQYF.